Following are 15 T cell receptor beta chains from one sample sequenced in a study of shared clonotypes between healthy human individuals. Assay used: immunoSEQ multiplex PCR; TCRdb lists only in-frame clones, some missing. This sample has some 630,000 clones, with about two thirds found just once. The specimen sequenced was memory CD4+ T cells sorted from blood. Subset in this sample: CD45RA-negative fraction. These receptor sequences come from a woman in her twenties or thirties in good health.

This clone was counted between two and nine times. CDR3 bases: TGTGCCAGCAGTGCCGACAGGGGAAGGGGCGTCGGGCAGCCCCAGCATTTT. Protein: CASSADRGRGVGQPQHF. The J gene is TRBJ1-5, the V gene TRBV2; 8 bases fit TRBD1. V shed 4 bases, J shed 7 bases, and the junction held 15 bases outside the gene matches. The CDR3 extends over 17 amino acids. CDR1 SNHLY and CDR2 FYNNEI come from the germline V gene.

The chain recombines TRBV9 with TRBJ1-4; D uncertain. The CDR3 runs 13 residues. CDR1 SGDLS and CDR2 YYNGEE come from the germline V gene. With 0 bases removed from V and 5 bases from J, the gap between germline ends came to 5 bases. The DNA for the CDR3 is TGTGCCAGCAGCGTAGATCCAAATGAAAAACTGTTTTTT. It is translated as CASSVDPNEKLFF.

The chain is built from TRBV7-2 and TRBJ1-2; D is perhaps TRBD1 (5 bases). This CDR3 comprises 14 residues. V lost 5 bases, J lost 4 bases, and 14 bases lay in between. Germline CDR1 SGHTA, CDR2 FQGNSA. The CDR3 DNA sequence: TGTGCCAGCAGCCAAGCTCACACAGGCTATGGCTACACCTTC. Protein: CASSQAHTGYGYTF.

The sample holds a few counts of this clone. The rearrangement links TRBV7-3 to TRBJ2-2; D is undetermined. The V end lost 2 bases, the J end lost 4 bases, and 11 bases lay between the germline ends. CDR1 and CDR2 (germline): SGHTA, FQGTGA. The CDR3 contains 15 residues. The CDR3 DNA is TGTGCCAGCAGCTTAGTACGCCGCGGCACCGGGGAGCTGTTTTTT. As protein: CASSLVRRGTGELFF.

The V and J genes are TRBV19 and TRBJ2-2; no clear D gene. CDR1 and CDR2 (germline): LNHDA, SQIVND (reference sequence). This CDR3 has 16 amino acids. Between the trimmed V and J ends, which lost 1 base and 0 bases, there was a span of 9 bases. In DNA, the CDR3 is TGTGCCAGTAGTATAGTTGAGGCTTCGAACACCGGGGAGCTGTTTTTT. Its protein product is CASSIVEASNTGELFF.

The gene calls are TRBV7-6 and TRBJ1-5; D remains ambiguous. The CDR3 runs 13 residues. V was cut by 1 base and J by 7 bases, with 8 bases left in between. Germline V lookup: CDR1 SGHVS, CDR2 FNYEAQ. The CDR3 region has the DNA TGTGCCAGCAGCTTAGAAGCTGGGCAGCCCCAGCATTTT. Translated, it gives CASSLEAGQPQHF.

This clone has only a few counts. V usage is TRBV6-6 and J usage is TRBJ1-5; TRBD1 might be the D (5 bases). CDR1 MNHNY and CDR2 SVGAGI come from the germline V gene (reference sequence). V lost 6 bases and J 3 bases, leaving 12 bases between the germline ends. The CDR3 has 14 amino acids. Here the CDR3 reads CASRTSGHNQPQHF. The DNA for the CDR3 is TGTGCCAGCAGAACGAGCGGACACAATCAGCCCCAGCATTTT.

The V call is TRBV11-2, the J call TRBJ2-7, with 7 bases matching TRBD1. V gave up 0 bases and J gave up 6 bases; unmatched junction bases: 11. CDR3 size: 16 residues. The germline CDR1 and CDR2 sequences are SGHAT and FQNNGV. CDR3 protein: CASSLDRAGGKGEQYF. The CDR3 DNA reads as TGTGCCAGCAGCTTAGATCGCGCAGGGGGTAAGGGCGAGCAGTACTTC.

The V and J genes are TRBV27 and TRBJ2-5; 7 nucleotides agree with TRBD2. This CDR3 region has 14 residues. Germline trimming cut 6 bases from V and 5 bases from J; bases unmatched to any gene: 9. Germline V gives CDR1 MNHEY, CDR2 SMNVEV (reference sequence). The DNA of the CDR3 is TGTGCCAGCAGGAGAGGGGAGGGAAGGGAGACCCAGTACTTC. It encodes CASRRGEGRETQYF.

The chain joins TRBV28 to TRBJ1-2; TRBD1 matches at 9 bases. The ends lost 2 bases at V and 8 bases at J; junction bases unmatched: 3. CDR3 length: 13 amino acids. CDR1 MDHEN and CDR2 SYDVKM come from the germline V gene. The CDR3 loop is CASSLRQGGGYTF. DNA of the CDR3: TGTGCCAGCAGTTTACGACAGGGGGGAGGCTACACCTTC.

This clone was observed a few times. This sequence joins TRBV4-1 and TRBJ1-1; TRBD1 matches 7 bases. The V segment lost 0 bases and the J segment 5 bases; nucleotides outside the gene matches: 6. This CDR3 is 15 amino acids long. Germline loops: CDR1 MGHRA, CDR2 YSYEKL. The CDR3 here is CASSQEARGGTEAFF. The CDR3 region has the DNA TGCGCCAGCAGCCAAGAGGCCAGGGGGGGTACTGAAGCTTTCTTT.

The chain links TRBV6-1 to TRBJ2-7; TRBD2 matches at 8 bases. Losses at the gene ends were 10 bases for V and 2 bases for J; bases not matched to a gene: 10. This CDR3 is 14 amino acids long. Germline V gives CDR1 MNHNS, CDR2 SASEGT. The DNA for the CDR3 is TGTGCCATACCAGTTGCAGCGGGAGCCTACGAGCAGTACTTC. Translation: CAIPVAAGAYEQYF.

J is TRBJ1-5 and V is TRBV5-1, with no clear D. CDR1 is SGHRS and CDR2 is YFSETQ in the germline V gene. The CDR3 has 15 residues. V lost 5 bases and J 3 bases, leaving 15 bases between the germline ends. CDR3 residues: CASRPDVFDNQPQHF. CDR3 in DNA: TGCGCCAGCAGGCCGGACGTATTCGACAATCAGCCCCAGCATTTT.

A few counts support this clone. The V and J genes are TRBV7-3 and TRBJ2-7, with D possibly TRBD2 on 6 matching bases. V lost 5 bases and J 4 bases, leaving 15 bases between the germline ends. From germline, CDR1 is SGHTA and CDR2 FQGTGA. The CDR3 loop spans 14 amino acids. The CDR3 bases are TGTGCCAGCAGCCTCACCGGGACTTCATACGAGCAGTACTTC. Encoded protein: CASSLTGTSYEQYF.

The gene calls are TRBV5-4 and TRBJ2-7; D ambiguous. CDR3 length: 11 residues. Trimming cost V 3 bases and J 7 bases, with 8 bases left between them. CDR1 is SGHNT, CDR2 YYREEE, per germline (reference sequence). The CDR3 sequence: CASSSVGEQYF. The CDR3 DNA reads TGTGCCAGCAGCTCCGTCGGGGAGCAGTACTTC.